Below, 17 T cell receptor beta chains from the same sample are listed, as sequenced in a study of cytomegalovirus exposure and HLA in healthy donors. PCR used 60 Vbeta primers and 13 Jbeta primers. Here immunoSEQ multiplex PCR was the method, and the copy in TCRdb shows in-frame clones only, minus some. The sample lists under 200,000 clones, roughly 80% occurring once. The sequencing sample was made of PBMCs. The receptors derive from a woman aged 18-29 years in good health and CMV-seronegative.

V and J are TRBV27 and TRBJ2-7; 9 bases line up with TRBD2. Germline V gene data show CDR1 as MNHEY and CDR2 as SMNVEV (reference sequence). The CDR3 runs to 16 residues. V lost 3 bases and J lost 3; bases outside the gene matches: 9. CDR3 sequence reads: CASSFNPGLAFYEQYF. The CDR3 DNA reads TGTGCCAGCAGTTTTAACCCGGGACTAGCATTCTACGAGCAGTACTTC.

The gene calls are TRBV4-2 and TRBJ2-1, with 9 nucleotides matching TRBD2. J gave up 4 bases and V 1 base, and 5 bases lay outside the gene matches. The CDR3 sequence is 16 residues long. The germline gives CDR1 LGHNA, CDR2 YNFKEQ. The CDR3 DNA reads as TGTGCCAGCAGCCAAGTCCGACTAGCGGCATACAATGAGCAGTTCTTC. This encodes CASSQVRLAAYNEQFF.

The chain joins TRBV2 to TRBJ2-3, with a weak D call TRBD2 (5 bases). CDR3 length equals 16 residues. Germline CDR1 SNHLY, CDR2 FYNNEI. The ends were cut back, 5 bases at V and 1 base at J, with 16 bases in the middle. CDR3 DNA: TGTGCCAGCAGTTTACAGCCGACCGGGGGCACAGATACGCAGTATTTT. Its translation is CASSLQPTGGTDTQYF.

The genes are TRBV28 and TRBJ1-3; D gene ambiguous. Trimming stripped 6 bases from V and 2 bases from J, with 14 bases between. CDR1 is MDHEN and CDR2 is SYDVKM in the germline V gene. The CDR3 totals 15 residues. The CDR3 spells CASRRDTDTGNTIYF. In DNA, the CDR3 is TGTGCCAGCAGAAGAGACACTGATACTGGAAACACCATATATTTT.

The chain combines TRBV19 with TRBJ2-1; 9 nucleotides align to TRBD2. Germline lookup yields CDR1 LNHDA and CDR2 SQIVND (reference sequence). The CDR3 runs to 18 residues. The junction had 14 bases not matched to a gene; V was cut back by 2 bases and J by 6 bases. The CDR3 region has the DNA TGTGCCAGTAGTATATTTCTTTTTGCGGGAGGGCCGGGCAATGAGCAGTTCTTC. Translating gives CASSIFLFAGGPGNEQFF.

V and J are TRBV9 and TRBJ2-2; 7 positions match TRBD2. The CDR3 covers 14 residues. Germline V lookup: CDR1 SGDLS, CDR2 YYNGEE. V trimming: 4 bases; J trimming: 1 base; junction bases outside the gene matches: 1. For the CDR3, the DNA is TGTGCCAGCAGCTGGGGGGGGAACACCGGGGAGCTGTTTTTT. Its translation: CASSWGGNTGELFF.

This CDR3 reads CASSDSVLVPGRDRRNTEAFF. CDR3 nucleotide sequence: TGTGCCAGCAGTGATTCCGTACTTGTTCCCGGGCGCGACAGAAGGAACACTGAAGCTTTCTTT. J is TRBJ1-1 and V is TRBV2; tentative D call: TRBD1 (5 bases). Trimming took 3 bases from V and 1 from J, leaving 30 bases between them. Germline CDR1 is SNHLY and CDR2 is FYNNEI. The CDR3 totals 21 residues.

V usage is TRBV19 and J usage is TRBJ1-3, with TRBD1 matching 7 bases. Germline CDR1 is LNHDA and CDR2 is SQIVND (reference sequence). There are 15 residues in the CDR3. The trim removed 3 bases at V and 0 bases at J, leaving 2 bases unmatched. Here the CDR3 DNA reads TGTGCCAGTAGTATCCGGGACAGCTCTGGAAACACCATATATTTT. Translating it yields CASSIRDSSGNTIYF.

This clone appeared a single time. V and J are TRBV11-2 and TRBJ2-1; TRBD2 agrees at 10 bases. The CDR3 consists of 17 residues. Unmatched junction bases numbered 10, after V lost 0 bases and J lost 8 bases. Germline values: CDR1 SGHAT, CDR2 FQNNGV. The CDR3 DNA follows: TGTGCCAGCAGCTTAGAAAGTTCGCTAGCGGGAGTCTATGAGCAGTTCTTC. Its protein is CASSLESSLAGVYEQFF.

The rearrangement uses TRBV4-3 and TRBJ1-1; TRBD1 aligns across 7 bases. V dropped 0 bases and J dropped 0; count of bases not matched to a gene: 13. Germline V lookup: CDR1 LGHNA, CDR2 YSLEER. This CDR3 contains 19 residues. CDR3 amino acids: CASSQDTGDRLIMNTEAFF. The CDR3 nucleotides are TGCGCCAGCAGCCAAGATACGGGGGACAGACTGATCATGAACACTGAAGCTTTCTTT.

The chain couples TRBV9 to TRBJ2-2; maybe TRBD2 (6 bases). The germline CDR1 and CDR2 sequences are SGDLS and YYNGEE. CDR3 length: 15 amino acids. Trimming shortened V by 3 bases and J by 4 bases, and 13 bases separated the two germline ends. The CDR3 sequence is CASSAFGSGTGELFF. The CDR3 DNA sequence: TGTGCCAGCAGCGCTTTCGGGAGTGGCACCGGGGAGCTGTTTTTT.

The chain employs TRBV19 and TRBJ1-1, with TRBD1 identical over 9 bases. The CDR3 runs to 15 residues. The trim removed 7 bases at V and 4 bases at J, leaving 10 bases unmatched. Germline CDR1 LNHDA, CDR2 SQIVND (reference sequence). CDR3 protein: CASILQGAGGTEAFF. DNA of the CDR3: TGTGCCAGTATCCTACAGGGGGCAGGAGGCACTGAAGCTTTCTTT.

The chain couples TRBV4-3 to TRBJ1-3; TRBD1 is a possible D gene (6 bases). The germline V gene has CDR1 LGHNA and CDR2 YSLEER. The ends were cut back, 0 bases at V and 2 bases at J, with 11 bases in the middle. The CDR3 has 16 amino acids. CDR3 sequence: CASSQDPTGTGNTIYF. The CDR3 DNA reads TGCGCCAGCAGCCAAGATCCGACAGGTACTGGAAACACCATATATTTT.

The chain uses TRBV9 and TRBJ2-1; TRBD1 might be the D (6 bases). Trimming took off 4 bases at V and 2 bases at J, with 13 bases between the two ends. This CDR3 has 15 residues. Germline V lookup: CDR1 SGDLS, CDR2 YYNGEE. CDR3 amino acids: CASSPTGFAYNEQFF. The CDR3 region has the DNA TGTGCCAGCAGCCCAACAGGGTTTGCCTACAATGAGCAGTTCTTC.

This clone was seen only a few times. V usage is TRBV27 and J usage is TRBJ1-2; a weak D match, TRBD1 (6 bases). Germline V gene data show CDR1 as MNHEY and CDR2 as SMNVEV (reference sequence). This CDR3 contains 12 residues. Trimming stripped 6 bases from V and 8 bases from J, with 13 bases between. As DNA, the CDR3 is TGTGCCAGCAGGAAAACAGGGTACGGCTACACCTTC. This sequence encodes CASRKTGYGYTF.

This clone was observed once. The V gene is TRBV4-3, the J gene TRBJ2-1; D may be TRBD2 (5 bases). CDR1 and CDR2 from the germline V gene are LGHNA and YSLEER. Between the trimmed V and J ends, which lost 0 bases and 5 bases, there was a span of 11 bases. CDR3 length: 15 amino acids. The CDR3 nucleotides are TGCGCCAGCAGCCAAGATCGGAGGAACGACAATGAGCAGTTCTTC. It yields the protein CASSQDRRNDNEQFF.

The chain links TRBV6-5 to TRBJ1-2; D is uncertain. Germline CDR1 and CDR2: MNHEY and SVGAGI. The CDR3 is 12 amino acids. V dropped 6 bases and J dropped 6 bases, with 11 bases sitting between them. The DNA of the CDR3 is TGTGCCAGCAGGGCCGGGTTACATGGCTACACCTTC. It encodes CASRAGLHGYTF.